The 16 T cell receptor beta chains below come from one sample, sequenced in a study of vaccination and CD4 T cells after COVID-19 (dated by TCRdb to between 2021 and 2024). No cognate antigen is known for these TCRs. Receptor amplification or capture employed PCR. The sample was run on an Illumina iSeq 100. DNA from cultured CD4+ T cells underwent TCR sequencing with the Oncomine TCR Beta short-read assay at the Johns Hopkins FTIC core. TCRdb passed the public sequencing reads through fastp at Q25 and MiXCR, retaining productive beta sequences. Records with the same CDR3 protein are collapsed into one entry carrying the most frequent genes and DNA. For this sample there are tens of thousands of distinct CDR3 sequences; 65% to 70% appear just once. 3% to 4% of the sample goes to the ten largest clones. Interpreted using the paper, the treatment or condition label stands for: approximately 10-day PBMC culture with coronavirus spike peptide pools or control peptides (ViraFEST assay).

The sample comprised CD4+ T cells from blood, cultured in vitro. The receptor set was obtained from a human donor who had recovered from COVID-19.

This chain connects TRBV2 to TRBJ1-5; D possibly corresponds to TRBD1 (6 bases). This CDR3 contains 15 residues. With 8 bases removed from V and 4 bases from J, the gap between germline ends came to 18 bases. The germline V gene encodes CDR1 SNHLY and CDR2 FYNNEI. The CDR3 DNA is TGTGCCAGCTCCGGGGGCGCCTCTTATAATCAGCCCCAGCATTTT. Translation: CASSGGASYNQPQHF.

This sequence joins TRBV20-1 and TRBJ2-2, with 9 bases lining up with TRBD1. Germline CDR1 and CDR2: DFQATT and SNEGSKA (reference sequence). The CDR3 contains 15 residues. V lost 5 bases and J lost 5; bases outside the gene matches: 9. The CDR3 reads CSAFETGGETGELFF. As DNA, the CDR3 is TGCAGTGCTTTTGAGACAGGGGGAGAGACCGGGGAGCTGTTTTTT.

The rearrangement links TRBV7-3 to TRBJ2-7; no firm D call. Germline CDR1 reads SGHTA; CDR2 reads FQGTGA. V lost 3 bases to trimming and J lost 7 bases, with 7 bases between them. The CDR3 sequence is 11 residues long. The CDR3 here is CASSFSAEQYF. The CDR3 nucleotides are TGTGCCAGCAGCTTCTCAGCTGAGCAGTACTTC.

The J gene is TRBJ2-7, the V gene TRBV2, with D hard to call. CDR1 SNHLY and CDR2 FYNNEI come from the germline V gene. V gave up 1 base and J gave up 4 bases, with 2 bases separating them. The CDR3 spans 11 residues. The CDR3 coding sequence is TGTGCCAGCAGTGAAGTGTACGAGCAGTACTTC. As protein: CASSEVYEQYF. Drawing the rest from reference TRBV2 and TRBJ2-7, the complete variable domain is EPEVTQTPSHQVTQMGQEVILRCVPISNHLYFYWYRQILGQKVEFLVSFYNNEISEKSEIFDDQFSVERPDGSNFTLKIRSTKLEDSAMYFCASSEVYEQYFGPGTRLTVT.

This clonotype was found a few times. The chain carries TRBV21-1 and TRBJ1-6; the table calls TRBD1, which could not be checked here. TRBV21-1 is designated a pseudogene. The CDR3 has 14 amino acids. The CDR3 nucleotides are TGTGCCATTACGACAGGATTCTATAATTCACCCCTCCACTTT. This gives the protein CAITTGFYNSPLHF.

V gene TRBV25-1 combines with J gene TRBJ2-7; perhaps D is TRBD1 or TRBD2 (5 bases each). The CDR3 contains 15 residues. V was cut by 1 base and J by 9 bases, with 19 bases left in between. In germline, CDR1 is MGHDK, CDR2 SYGVNS. CDR3 coding DNA: TGTGCCAGCAGTGAATCGGGGCATGTATCAATCGGGCAGTACTTC. Its protein is CASSESGHVSIGQYF.

This clonotype was seen a handful of times. V and J are TRBV20-1 and TRBJ1-5; 7 nucleotides match TRBD1. Trimming cost V 2 bases and J 4 bases; bases outside gene matches: 8. Germline loops: CDR1 DFQATT, CDR2 SNEGSKA (reference sequence). There are 15 residues in the CDR3. The CDR3 sequence: CSARSTGARNQPQHF. The CDR3 region has the DNA TGCAGTGCTAGATCAACAGGGGCCAGAAATCAGCCCCAGCATTTT.

This clonotype was found a few times. The gene calls are TRBV24-1 and TRBJ1-1; D is perhaps TRBD1 (6 bases). The germline CDR1 and CDR2 sequences are KGHDR and SFDVKD. With 3 bases removed from V and 7 bases from J, the gap between germline ends came to 8 bases. This CDR3 has 12 residues. The CDR3 region is CATSDIQGEAFF. The CDR3 coding sequence is TGTGCCACCAGTGATATACAGGGTGAAGCTTTCTTT.

V and J are TRBV2 and TRBJ1-2, with D maybe TRBD1 (5 bases). V lost 4 bases to trimming and J lost 2 bases, with 11 bases between them. Per the germline V gene, CDR1 is SNHLY and CDR2 is FYNNEI. There are 14 residues in the CDR3. DNA for the CDR3: TGTGCCAGCAGTGGCGAGAGACAGAACTATGGCTACACCTTC. It translates to CASSGERQNYGYTF.

This chain links TRBV6-5 with TRBJ2-7; possible D gene TRBD2, 7 bases. CDR1 is MNHEY and CDR2 is SVGAGI in the germline V gene. V lost 0 bases, J lost 3 bases, and 24 bases lay in between. CDR3 length equals 19 residues. The CDR3 nucleotides read TGTGCCAGCAGTTACTCAGGGGGGGCAAACCGGGACACCGACTACGAGCAGTACTTC. Protein sequence: CASSYSGGANRDTDYEQYF.

This rearrangement joins TRBV7-2 to TRBJ1-2; D unclear. Germline CDR1 is SGHTA and CDR2 is FQGNSA. The germline V and J ends were trimmed by 4 bases and 2 bases, with 17 bases remaining between them. CDR3 size: 16 residues. Written as DNA, the CDR3 is TGTGCCAGCAGCTCATCCGCAGGCTCTGGGAACTATGGCTACACCTTC. It specifies CASSSSAGSGNYGYTF.

V is TRBV14 and J is TRBJ1-6; D gene uncertain. V shed 3 bases and J shed 7 bases, with 4 bases lying between them. Germline assignment: CDR1 SGHDN and CDR2 FVKESK. The CDR3 length is 12 residues. CDR3 loop: CASSQGNSPLHF. For the CDR3, the DNA is TGTGCCAGCAGCCAGGGGAATTCACCCCTCCACTTT.

This clonotype was observed a handful of times. CDR3: CASSSQTTGPLTEAFF. CDR3 sequence (DNA): TGTGCCAGCAGTTCCCAAACGACAGGGCCACTCACTGAAGCTTTCTTT. This chain connects TRBV27 to TRBJ1-1; 7 positions match TRBD1. Germline V gene lookup returns CDR1 MNHEY and CDR2 SMNVEV (reference sequence). After removal of 4 bases from V and 4 bases from J, the junction contained 12 bases not matched to a gene. This CDR3 has 16 residues.

V gene TRBV10-3 combines with J gene TRBJ2-2, with 7 bases lining up with TRBD2. The V gene's germline CDR1 is ENHRY and CDR2 SYGVKD. The CDR3 is made up of 13 amino acids. The V and J ends lost 6 bases and 8 bases, in that order; junction bases with no gene match: 6. CDR3 residues: CAIRGTTVGELFF. The CDR3 nucleotides read TGTGCCATCAGGGGGACTACGGTGGGGGAGCTGTTTTTT.

The rearrangement links TRBV20-1 to TRBJ1-5, with 7 bases that match TRBD1. J gave up 9 bases and V 7 bases, and 12 bases lay outside the gene matches. Germline loops: CDR1 DFQATT, CDR2 SNEGSKA (reference sequence). The CDR3 sequence is 13 residues long. The CDR3 nucleotides are TGCAGTGTACGGGACAGCACCGATCGGCCCCAGCATTTT. Residues: CSVRDSTDRPQHF.

CDR3 protein: CASSYLEGDGYTF. The CDR3 nucleotides read TGTGCCAGCAGTTACTTGGAAGGGGACGGCTACACCTTC. The chain couples TRBV6-5 to TRBJ1-2; a possible D gene is TRBD1 (5 bases). This CDR3 has 13 amino acids. The germline gives CDR1 MNHEY, CDR2 SVGAGI. Between the trimmed V and J ends, which lost 1 base and 8 bases, there was a span of 11 bases.